This T cell receptor beta chain was documented in a study of shared clonotypes between healthy human individuals (dated by TCRdb to the early 2020s). Concerning the study at large: The cohort included three men and a couple of women between 18 and 49 years of age. Per donor, three plates each were used for CD4 naive and CD4 memory, two for CD8 naive, and one for CD8 memory. To estimate repertoire size and how much clonotypes are shared between individuals, the study performed deep sequencing of blood TCR repertoires from 4 to 6 healthy adults. Different laboratories and diverse techniques were used to prepare libraries and sequence TCR repertoires, to increase sequencing depth and limit assay-specific biases. Each donor's leukapheresis produced roughly between roughly 0.85 and 10 billion PBMCs. Here is what the overall study found, with its caveats: Even with the large sequencing depth, rarefaction of the sorted-subset datasets indicated that sequencing was incomplete. Based on pairwise subsampling, the degree of clonotype sharing among donors was expected to be affected by sequencing depth. Because the study included a small number of donors, the genetic and exposure-history diversity represented was limited. Naive subsets generally had larger estimated clonotype richness than memory subsets did. Higher generation probabilities were observed for clonotypes shared by all four sorted-subset donors than for non-shared clonotypes. Sampling was restricted to blood, and TCR repertoires in tissue are likely to differ from TCR repertoires in blood. When a handful of donors were compared, the shared fraction of clonotypes was roughly 4.8% for naive CD4, around 3.5% for naive CD8, more than 2% for memory CD4, and about 0.36% for memory CD8.

Healthy HIV-negative adults with no recently reported acute infections or vaccinations were included as donors. Every donor was a Caucasian adult residing in Nashville, Tennessee, USA. CD4+ T cells were enriched by magnetic negative selection; naive cells were then positively selected on CD45RA, and the negative fraction formed the memory subset. Blood was collected by leukapheresis, and PBMCs were isolated by Ficoll-Histopaque density gradient centrifugation and then cryopreserved in liquid nitrogen vapor phase. Analytical flow cytometry was used to check the purity and quantity of every magnetically sorted T cell population. Genomic DNA was isolated from every sorted fraction and measured by UV absorbance on a Nanodrop 2000c. TCR CDR3 regions were amplified from genomic DNA by multiplex PCR using the deep immunoSEQ assay. For each cell subset, the extracted genomic DNA was distributed evenly across all wells of several immunoSEQ 96-well plates, and each plate served as one replicate. For sorted subsets, each replicate PCR was loaded with 150 to 250 ng genomic DNA, equivalent to some 27,000 T cell genomes. Purified libraries were measured with a Qubit 3.0 fluorometer, size-checked on a Bioanalyzer 2100, and measured again with the KAPA Library Quantification kit. A separate single-read 150-cycle Illumina NextSeq 550 flow cell was used to sequence each immunoSEQ 96-well plate. The original pipeline was this. Because the immunoSEQ output included only junctional sequences and no quality scores, the filtering could not be the same as the filtering used for full-length reads. To assign V/J genes and CDR3, sequences were annotated against IMGT germline references using PyIR, a Python wrapper for IgBLAST v1.9. Reads were removed for weak V/J assignments (E-value above 1e-6), missing CDR3, stop codons, out-of-frame junctions, or ambiguous translated residues. V3J clonotypes were defined by identical inferred V gene, J gene, and CDR3 amino acid sequence. To compute the percentage overlap between repertoires, the number of shared unique clonotypes was divided by the size of the smaller repertoire. RTK rarefaction, the Chao1 estimator, and Recon v2.1 estimates of unobserved clonotypes were used to assess repertoire richness. For all TCRbeta clonotypes obtained by the gDNA method from a handful of donors, generation probabilities were computed with OLGA. TCRdb took over this immuneACCESS table, retaining in-frame rearrangements with V and J assigned. Such tables are incomplete; in checked studies, under half of the missing clones stem from an unresolved V gene, and the remainder is unexplained. From that table come the V and J calls and clone size; the DNA was used to work out D and trimming. Within this sample are some 2,500,000 clones, with 90% to 95% of them counted one time only. About 0.38% of the sample belongs to the ten largest clones.

Looking up the germline V gene (reference sequence) yields CDR1 GTSNPN and CDR2 SVGIG. From the cysteine through the phenylalanine, the CDR3 covers 14 amino acids. The sequence is cut down to CDR3 DNA, 42 bases in frame from base 1. To note about this clone: Its antigen remains unidentified. Compared with germline, one end of the junction differs, possibly owing to a read error. Other nucleotide sequences from this sample produce the same CDR3.

The sequencing input was naive CD4+ T cells from PBMCs. Reading the label with the study, this specimen's cell subset or site is: CD45RA+ positively selected. This receptor was obtained from a man aged 18 to 30 in good health. Some clones in this sample may be carry-over from other donors' samples. The sequence links TRBV30 to TRBJ2-3; 7 central bases correspond to TRBD1. The DNA reads TGCGCCTGGAGTATTAGACAGGGAACAGATACGCAGTATTTT. It specifies CAWSIRQGTDTQYF.